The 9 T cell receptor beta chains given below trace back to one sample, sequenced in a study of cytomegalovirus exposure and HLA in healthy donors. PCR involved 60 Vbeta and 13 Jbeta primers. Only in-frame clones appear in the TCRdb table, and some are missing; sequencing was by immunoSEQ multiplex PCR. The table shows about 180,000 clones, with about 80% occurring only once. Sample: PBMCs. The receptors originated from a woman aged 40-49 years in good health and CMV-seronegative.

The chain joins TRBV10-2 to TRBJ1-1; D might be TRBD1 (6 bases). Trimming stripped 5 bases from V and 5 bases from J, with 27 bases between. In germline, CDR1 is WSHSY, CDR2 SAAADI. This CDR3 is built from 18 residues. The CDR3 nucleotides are TGCGCCAGCAGTACTATCGGCGACCGGGGGGCAGGGAGAACTGAAGCTTTCTTT. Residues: CASSTIGDRGAGRTEAFF.

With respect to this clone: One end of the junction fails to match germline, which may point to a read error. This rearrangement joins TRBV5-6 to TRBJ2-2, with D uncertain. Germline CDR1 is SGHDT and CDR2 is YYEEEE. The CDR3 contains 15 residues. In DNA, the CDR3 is TGTGCCAGCAGCTTTGGGCCGTCGAACGCCGGGGAGCTGTTTTTT. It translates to CASSFGPSNAGELFF.

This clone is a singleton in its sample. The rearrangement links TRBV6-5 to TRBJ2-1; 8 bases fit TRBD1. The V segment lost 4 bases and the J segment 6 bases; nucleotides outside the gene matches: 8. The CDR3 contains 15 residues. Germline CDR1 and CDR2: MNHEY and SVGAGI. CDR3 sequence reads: CASSSGQGYLNEQFF. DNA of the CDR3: TGTGCCAGCAGTTCAGGACAGGGCTATCTCAATGAGCAGTTCTTC.

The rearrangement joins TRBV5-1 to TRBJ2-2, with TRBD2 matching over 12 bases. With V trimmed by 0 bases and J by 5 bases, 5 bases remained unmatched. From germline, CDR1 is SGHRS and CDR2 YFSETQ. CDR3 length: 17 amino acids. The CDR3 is CASSLVGTSGWTGELFF. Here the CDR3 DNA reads TGCGCCAGCAGCTTGGTCGGGACTAGCGGGTGGACCGGGGAGCTGTTTTTT.

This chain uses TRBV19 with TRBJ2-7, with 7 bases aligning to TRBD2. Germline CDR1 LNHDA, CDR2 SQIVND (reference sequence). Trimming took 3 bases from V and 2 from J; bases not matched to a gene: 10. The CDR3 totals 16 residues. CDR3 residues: CASSISRLAPTYEQYF. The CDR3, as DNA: TGTGCCAGTAGTATTTCCCGACTAGCTCCTACCTACGAGCAGTACTTC. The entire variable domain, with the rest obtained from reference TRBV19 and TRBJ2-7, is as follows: DGGITQSPKYLFRKEGQNVTLSCEQNLNHDAMYWYRQDPGQGLRLIYYSQIVNDFQKGDIAEGYSVSREKKESFPLTVTSAQKNPTAFYLCASSISRLAPTYEQYFGPGTRLTVT.

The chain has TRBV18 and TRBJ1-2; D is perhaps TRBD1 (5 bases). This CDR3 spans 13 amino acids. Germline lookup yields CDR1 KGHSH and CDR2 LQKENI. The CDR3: CAQGSRTNYGYTF. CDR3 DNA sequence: TGTGCGCAGGGCTCACGAACTAACTATGGCTACACCTTC.

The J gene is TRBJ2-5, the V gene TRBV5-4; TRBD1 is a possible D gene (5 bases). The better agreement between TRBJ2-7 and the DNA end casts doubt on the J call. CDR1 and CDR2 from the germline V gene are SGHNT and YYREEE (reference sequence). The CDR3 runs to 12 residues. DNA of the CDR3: TGTGCCAGCAGCTTGCAGGGCGGCGAGCAGTACTTC. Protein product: CASSLQGGEQYF.

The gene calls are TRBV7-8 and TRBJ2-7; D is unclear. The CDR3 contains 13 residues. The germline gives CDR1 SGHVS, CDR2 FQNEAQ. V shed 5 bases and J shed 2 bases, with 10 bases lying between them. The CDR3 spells CASSAGPTYEQYF. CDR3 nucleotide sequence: TGTGCCAGCAGCGCAGGCCCGACCTACGAGCAGTACTTC. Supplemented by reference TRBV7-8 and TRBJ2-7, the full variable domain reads GAGVSQSPRYKVAKRGQDVALRCDPISGHVSLFWYQQALGQGPEFLTYFQNEAQLDKSGLPSDRFFAERPEGSVSTLKIQRTQQEDSAVYLCASSAGPTYEQYFGPGTRLTVT.

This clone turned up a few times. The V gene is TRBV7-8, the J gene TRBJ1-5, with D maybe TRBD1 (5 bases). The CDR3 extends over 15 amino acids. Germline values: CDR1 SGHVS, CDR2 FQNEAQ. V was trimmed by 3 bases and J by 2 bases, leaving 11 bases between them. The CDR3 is CASSLTVGGNQPQHF. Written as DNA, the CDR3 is TGTGCCAGCAGCTTGACGGTAGGGGGCAATCAGCCCCAGCATTTT.